These 23 T cell receptor beta chains came from one sample sequenced in a study of blood T cell repertoires in COVID-19. Measured with immunoSEQ multiplex PCR; TCRdb has only the in-frame clones, and not every one. This sample carries more than 200,000 clones, roughly 80% of them seen once, and the ten largest clones take roughly 7.9%. The sequencing sample was made of peripheral blood. These receptors all stem from a woman at least 80 years old with acute or convalescent COVID-19.

The chain uses TRBV5-1 and TRBJ2-1; D is uncertain. The V end was cut by 0 bases, the J end by 11 bases, with 18 bases between. This CDR3 has 15 residues. Germline-derived CDR1 and CDR2 are SGHRS and YFSETQ. CDR3 nucleotide sequence: TGCGCCAGCAGCTTGGAGCTAGGTCGGTCGGTAAAGCAGTTCTTC. Translated, it gives CASSLELGRSVKQFF.

The rearrangement uses TRBV30 and TRBJ2-1; 10 positions agree with TRBD2. This CDR3 region has 13 residues. After removal of 4 bases from V and 6 bases from J, the junction contained 3 bases not matched to a gene. Germline CDR1 reads GTSNPN; CDR2 reads SVGIG (reference sequence). The CDR3 sequence: CAWTSGGPNEQFF. In nucleotides, the CDR3 is TGTGCCTGGACTAGCGGGGGACCCAATGAGCAGTTCTTC.

This chain links TRBV5-1 with TRBJ2-1, with no clear D. The CDR3 has 12 amino acids. The germline V gene has CDR1 SGHRS and CDR2 YFSETQ. Trimming stripped 1 base from V and 5 bases from J, with 4 bases between. CDR3: CASSLPNNEQFF. The CDR3 bases are TGCGCCAGCAGCTTGCCAAACAATGAGCAGTTCTTC.

The V call is TRBV30, the J call TRBJ1-6; D not resolved. Germline V gene data show CDR1 as GTSNPN and CDR2 as SVGIG (reference sequence). Trimming removed 5 bases from V and 1 base from J, with 12 bases in between. CDR3 length: 15 residues. The CDR3 coding sequence is TGTGCCTGGCGGAGGGCTGAGTCCTATAATTCACCCCTCCACTTT. Protein sequence: CAWRRAESYNSPLHF.

The rearrangement uses TRBV3-1 (or the pseudogene TRBV3-2) and TRBJ1-1; D perhaps matches TRBD1 (5 bases). The CDR3 runs 14 residues. Germline lookup yields CDR1 LGHDT and CDR2 YNNKEL (reference sequence). Trimming took off 5 bases at V and 2 bases at J, with 12 bases between the two ends. DNA of the CDR3: TGTGCCAGCAGCACAGCAGGGTCTAACACTGAAGCTTTCTTT. Protein product: CASSTAGSNTEAFF.

The chain is built from TRBV5-1 and TRBJ1-1; D ambiguous. Germline V gene lookup returns CDR1 SGHRS and CDR2 YFSETQ. Trimming stripped 0 bases from V and 4 bases from J, with 10 bases between. CDR3 length: 14 amino acids. CDR3 residues: CASSLGYSSTEAFF. CDR3 nucleotide sequence: TGCGCCAGCAGCTTGGGTTACAGCAGCACTGAAGCTTTCTTT.

The chain combines TRBV6-5 with TRBJ1-1, with TRBD1 identical over 11 bases. Per the germline V gene, CDR1 is MNHEY and CDR2 is SVGAGI. The CDR3 extends over 13 amino acids. V lost 6 bases, J lost 5 bases, and 2 bases stayed unmatched. The CDR3, as DNA: TGTGCCAGCAGGGACAGGGGGCTTACTGAAGCTTTCTTT. Translating it yields CASRDRGLTEAFF.

The gene calls are TRBV18 and TRBJ1-1, with 10 bases identical to TRBD1. Unmatched junction bases numbered 8, after V lost 2 bases and J lost 5 bases. This CDR3 comprises 16 residues. CDR1 and CDR2 from the germline V gene are KGHSH and LQKENI. The CDR3 DNA sequence: TGTGCCAGCTCACCAAGTAGGACAGGGGGAGTTACTGAAGCTTTCTTT. Its protein product is CASSPSRTGGVTEAFF.

There are a few counts of this clone. V usage is TRBV5-1 and J usage is TRBJ2-5, with a possible D match to TRBD1 (6 bases). Germline V gives CDR1 SGHRS, CDR2 YFSETQ. The V end lost 6 bases, the J end lost 5 bases, and 17 bases lay between the germline ends. The length of the CDR3 is 14 residues. CDR3 sequence: CASTQTGKFETQYF. CDR3 coding DNA: TGCGCCAGCACCCAAACAGGGAAGTTTGAGACCCAGTACTTC.

This clone was observed a handful of times. The chain recombines TRBV9 with TRBJ1-1; tentatively, D is TRBD1 (6 bases). This CDR3 is 15 amino acids long. In germline, CDR1 is SGDLS, CDR2 YYNGEE. V was cut by 2 bases and J by 5 bases, with 16 bases left in between. Here the CDR3 reads CASSVSWGGGTEAFF. As DNA, the CDR3 is TGTGCCAGCAGCGTTAGTTGGGGAGGGGGAACTGAAGCTTTCTTT.

This chain uses TRBV6-6 with TRBJ1-1, with D possibly matching TRBD1 (6 bases). Germline assignment: CDR1 MNHNY and CDR2 SVGAGI (reference sequence). With 8 bases removed from V and 4 bases from J, the gap between germline ends came to 14 bases. This CDR3 is 13 amino acids long. Written as DNA, the CDR3 is TGTGCCAGCCGACTCGGGGGGGCCACTGAAGCTTTCTTT. Residues: CASRLGGATEAFF.

The rearrangement uses TRBV7-9 and TRBJ2-7, with a tentative D call TRBD1 (6 bases). There are 15 residues in the CDR3. Trimming removed 5 bases from V and 7 bases from J, with 21 bases in between. Germline V CDR1 and CDR2: SEHNR, FQNEAQ (reference sequence). CDR3 DNA sequence: TGTGCCAGCAGCCAGGGGCCTGGGCGGATGGAGGAGCAGTACTTC. Translated: CASSQGPGRMEEQYF.

The V call is TRBV9, the J call TRBJ2-7, with D hard to call. Germline CDR1 SGDLS, CDR2 YYNGEE. V lost 2 bases and J lost 0, with 12 bases in between. The CDR3 contains 15 residues. CDR3 DNA: TGTGCCAGCAGCGTCAACGCACAGAGCTCCTACGAGCAGTACTTC. It translates to CASSVNAQSSYEQYF.

This clone turned up a few times. The chain couples TRBV15 to TRBJ2-1; 9 bases fit TRBD1. The CDR3 has 16 residues. J was trimmed by 3 bases and V by 2 bases; bases with no gene match: 5. From germline, CDR1 is LNHNV and CDR2 YYDKDF (reference sequence). The CDR3 sequence: CATSRYRGQDYNEQFF. Written as DNA, the CDR3 is TGTGCCACCAGCAGATACAGGGGGCAGGACTACAATGAGCAGTTCTTC.

This chain's CDR3 is CASSIEANGQGFHGYTF. Here the CDR3 DNA reads TGTGCCAGTAGTATAGAAGCGAACGGACAGGGATTTCATGGCTACACCTTC. The chain carries TRBV19 and TRBJ1-2; 8 nucleotides line up with TRBD1. The CDR3 runs 17 residues. Per germline, CDR1 LNHDA and CDR2 SQIVND (reference sequence). Unmatched junction bases numbered 12, after V lost 0 bases and J lost 6 bases. The variable domain in full, completed from reference TRBV19 and TRBJ1-2, reads DGGITQSPKYLFRKEGQNVTLSCEQNLNHDAMYWYRQDPGQGLRLIYYSQIVNDFQKGDIAEGYSVSREKKESFPLTVTSAQKNPTAFYLCASSIEANGQGFHGYTFGSGTRLTVV.

The chain joins TRBV18 to TRBJ1-2; a weak D match, TRBD1 (5 bases). The germline V gene has CDR1 KGHSH and CDR2 LQKENI. The CDR3 is made up of 16 amino acids. V lost 0 bases and J 4 bases, leaving 15 bases between the germline ends. This CDR3 is CASSPPVGREGYGYTF. The DNA of the CDR3 is TGTGCCAGCTCACCACCGGTCGGCAGGGAGGGCTATGGCTACACCTTC. The entire variable domain, with the rest obtained from reference TRBV18 and TRBJ1-2, is as follows: NAGVMQNPRHLVRRRGQEARLRCSPMKGHSHVYWYRQLPEEGLKFMVYLQKENIIDESGMPKERFSAEFPKEGPSILRIQQVVRGDSAAYFCASSPPVGREGYGYTFGSGTRLTVV.

This chain joins TRBV9 and TRBJ2-1; TRBD2 might be the D (6 bases). V lost 2 bases, J lost 0 bases, and 18 bases lay in between. The CDR3 length is 18 residues. Germline loops: CDR1 SGDLS, CDR2 YYNGEE. Here the CDR3 reads CASSVNDGRSSSYNEQFF. CDR3 bases: TGTGCCAGCAGCGTTAATGATGGGAGGTCGAGCTCCTACAATGAGCAGTTCTTC. Variable domain in full (rest from reference TRBV9 and TRBJ2-1): DSGVTQTPKHLITATGQRVTLRCSPRSGDLSVYWYQQSLDQGLQFLIQYYNGEERAKGNILERFSAQQFPDLHSELNLSSLELGDSALYFCASSVNDGRSSSYNEQFFGPGTRLTVL.

The chain recombines TRBV28 with TRBJ1-4; 7 bases map to TRBD1. Unmatched junction bases numbered 11, after V lost 1 base and J lost 6 bases. The CDR3 is 17 amino acids. Germline CDR1 and CDR2: MDHEN and SYDVKM. The CDR3, as DNA: TGTGCCAGCAGTTTATATGGGGTCCGACAGGGTGATGAAAAACTGTTTTTT. It translates to CASSLYGVRQGDEKLFF.

The chain recombines TRBV5-1 with TRBJ1-1, with 9 bases fitting TRBD1. The CDR3 consists of 15 residues. Trimming took 0 bases from V and 4 from J; bases not matched to a gene: 4. The germline V gene has CDR1 SGHRS and CDR2 YFSETQ. Here the CDR3 DNA reads TGCGCCAGCAGCTTGGAGACAGGGGGAGGCACTGAAGCTTTCTTT. This gives the protein CASSLETGGGTEAFF.

The V call is TRBV5-1, the J call TRBJ1-1; 8 bases fit TRBD1. Germline V gene lookup returns CDR1 SGHRS and CDR2 YFSETQ. This CDR3 is 14 amino acids long. J gave up 4 bases and V 7 bases, and 9 bases lay outside the gene matches. CDR3 loop: CASGTGEARTEAFF. The CDR3 DNA is TGCGCCAGCGGGACAGGTGAGGCGCGCACTGAAGCTTTCTTT.

The chain combines TRBV28 with TRBJ2-7; D unresolved. Germline V gives CDR1 MDHEN, CDR2 SYDVKM. The germline V and J ends were trimmed by 2 bases and 0 bases, with 14 bases remaining between them. CDR3 length: 16 residues. The CDR3 sequence: CASSLKPLHYSYEQYF. CDR3 bases: TGTGCCAGCAGTTTAAAACCACTACACTACTCCTACGAGCAGTACTTC.

This clone has only a few counts. The chain is built from TRBV5-6 and TRBJ1-3, with D possibly being TRBD1 (6 bases). The CDR3 consists of 15 residues. With 0 bases removed from V and 2 bases from J, the gap between germline ends came to 9 bases. The germline V gene encodes CDR1 SGHDT and CDR2 YYEEEE. The CDR3 protein is CASSLAGVAGNTIYF. In DNA, the CDR3 is TGTGCCAGCAGCTTGGCAGGGGTAGCTGGAAACACCATATATTTT. The full variable domain, rest sourced from reference TRBV5-6 and TRBJ1-3, is DAGVTQSPTHLIKTRGQQVTLRCSPKSGHDTVSWYQQALGQGPQFIFQYYEEEERQRGNFPDRFSGHQFPNYSSELNVNALLLGDSALYLCASSLAGVAGNTIYFGEGSWLTVV.

The chain uses TRBV9 and TRBJ2-3, with 8 bases aligning to TRBD2. Germline CDR1 and CDR2: SGDLS and YYNGEE. V trimming: 0 bases; J trimming: 2 bases; junction bases outside the gene matches: 5. This CDR3 is 16 amino acids long. As DNA, the CDR3 is TGTGCCAGCAGCGTAGTGACTAGCGCGAACACAGATACGCAGTATTTT. Its translation is CASSVVTSANTDTQYF. Full variable domain (rest looked up from reference TRBV9 and TRBJ2-3): DSGVTQTPKHLITATGQRVTLRCSPRSGDLSVYWYQQSLDQGLQFLIQYYNGEERAKGNILERFSAQQFPDLHSELNLSSLELGDSALYFCASSVVTSANTDTQYFGPGTRLTVL.